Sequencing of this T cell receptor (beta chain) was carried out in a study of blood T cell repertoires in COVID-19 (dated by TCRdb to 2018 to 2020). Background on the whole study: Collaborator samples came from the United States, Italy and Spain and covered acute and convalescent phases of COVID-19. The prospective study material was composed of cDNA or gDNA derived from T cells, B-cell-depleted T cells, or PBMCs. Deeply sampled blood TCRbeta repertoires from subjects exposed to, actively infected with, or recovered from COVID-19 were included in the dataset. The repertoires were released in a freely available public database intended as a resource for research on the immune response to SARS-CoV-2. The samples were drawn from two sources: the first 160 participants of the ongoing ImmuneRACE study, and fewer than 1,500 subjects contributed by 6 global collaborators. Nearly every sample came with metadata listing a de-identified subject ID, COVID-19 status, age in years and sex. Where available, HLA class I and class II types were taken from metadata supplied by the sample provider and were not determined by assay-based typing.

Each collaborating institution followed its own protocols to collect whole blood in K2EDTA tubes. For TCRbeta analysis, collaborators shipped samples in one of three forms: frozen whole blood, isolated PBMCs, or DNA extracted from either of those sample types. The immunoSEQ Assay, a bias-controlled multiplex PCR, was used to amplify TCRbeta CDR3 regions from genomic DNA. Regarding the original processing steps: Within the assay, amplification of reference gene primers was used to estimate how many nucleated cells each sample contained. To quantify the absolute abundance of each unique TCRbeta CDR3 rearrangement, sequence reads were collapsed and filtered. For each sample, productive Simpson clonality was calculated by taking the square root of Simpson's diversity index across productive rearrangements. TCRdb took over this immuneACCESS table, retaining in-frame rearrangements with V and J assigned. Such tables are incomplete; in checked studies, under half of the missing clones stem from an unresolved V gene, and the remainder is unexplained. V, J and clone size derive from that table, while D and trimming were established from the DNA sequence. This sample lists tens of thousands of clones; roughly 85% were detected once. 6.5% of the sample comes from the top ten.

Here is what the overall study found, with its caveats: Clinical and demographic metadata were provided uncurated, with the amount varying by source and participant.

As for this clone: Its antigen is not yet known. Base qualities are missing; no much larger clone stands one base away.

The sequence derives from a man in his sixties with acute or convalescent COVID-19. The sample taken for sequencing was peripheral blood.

CDR3 protein: CASSPGLAESYEQYF. The nucleotide sequence reads TGTGCCAGCAGCCCAGGACTAGCGGAGTCCTACGAGCAGTACTTC. The rearrangement combines TRBV4-2 with TRBJ2-7, with 10 junctional bases fitting TRBD2. According to the germline V gene, CDR1 reads LGHNA and CDR2 reads YNFKEQ. The CDR3 runs 15 amino acids, cysteine and phenylalanine included. The kept DNA is CDR3 alone, 45 bases in frame from the first base. After removal of 4 bases from V and 1 base from J, the junction retains 4 bases not matched to a gene.